These 29 T cell receptor beta chains originate from one sample sequenced in a study of T cells after yellow fever vaccination. TCRdb fed the 5' RACE reads into MiXCR, producing one record per CDR3 protein. Among some 320,000 distinct CDR3 sequences listed, approximately 4% were seen once. The starting material was PBMCs, obtained 5 days after the yellow fever booster vaccination. The receptors here all came from a man aged 18 to 30 who received the YFV17D yellow fever vaccine.

This clonotype has just a few counts. This chain connects TRBV5-1 to TRBJ1-5; the D gene is possibly TRBD1 (5 bases). V dropped 3 bases and J dropped 5 bases, with 9 bases sitting between them. The CDR3 is 13 amino acids. Germline CDR1 SGHRS, CDR2 YFSETQ. CDR3 loop: CASSSGGDQPQHF. In DNA, the CDR3 is TGCGCCAGCAGCTCTGGGGGGGATCAGCCCCAGCATTTT.

This clonotype was seen only a few times. This chain connects TRBV4-2 to TRBJ2-7; no clear D. Germline CDR1 reads LGHNA; CDR2 reads YNFKEQ. This CDR3 has 15 amino acids. V lost 0 bases and J lost 0, with 9 bases in between. This chain's CDR3 is CASSQEVQDSYEQYF. The CDR3 nucleotides read TGTGCCAGCAGCCAAGAGGTCCAGGACTCCTACGAGCAGTACTTC.

Many counts were recorded for this clonotype. This rearrangement joins TRBV10-3 to TRBJ2-2, with TRBD1 matching 9 bases. From germline, CDR1 is ENHRY and CDR2 SYGVKD. The CDR3 is made up of 15 amino acids. Trimming at V came to 5 bases and at J to 5 bases, leaving 6 bases not matched to a gene. The CDR3 nucleotides are TGTGCCATCAGTCTACAGGGGGCTGGAACCGGGGAGCTGTTTTTT. Translation: CAISLQGAGTGELFF.

At least ten counts were recorded for this clonotype. The chain couples TRBV5-1 to TRBJ2-3, with D uncertain. Germline V gene lookup returns CDR1 SGHRS and CDR2 YFSETQ. This CDR3 spans 12 amino acids. V lost 0 bases, J lost 5 bases, and 4 bases lay in between. CDR3 nucleotide sequence: TGCGCCAGCAGCTTGGTTCTAGATACGCAGTATTTT. Its translation: CASSLVLDTQYF. The variable domain in full, with the rest retrieved from reference TRBV5-1 and TRBJ2-3, is KAGVTQTPRYLIKTRGQQVTLSCSPISGHRSVSWYQQTPGQGLQFLFEYFSETQRNKGNFPGRFSGRQFSNSRSEMNVSTLELGDSALYLCASSLVLDTQYFGPGTRLTVL.

This clonotype was counted a few times. The CDR3 reads CASSENPGQNQPQHF. The CDR3, as DNA: TGTGCCAGCAGCGAAAACCCGGGACAGAATCAGCCCCAGCATTTT. The V and J genes are TRBV7-2 and TRBJ1-5; 7 positions agree with TRBD1. Germline V gives CDR1 SGHTA, CDR2 FQGNSA. The CDR3 has 15 residues. V lost 5 bases to trimming and J lost 4 bases; unmatched junction nucleotides: 8.

This rearrangement joins TRBV4-2 to TRBJ2-3, with 13 bases matching TRBD2. The CDR3 contains 17 residues. Trimming at V came to 1 base and at J to 6 bases, leaving 7 bases not matched to a gene. Germline V gene data show CDR1 as LGHNA and CDR2 as YNFKEQ. Here the CDR3 DNA reads TGTGCCAGCAGCCAAGCGGCGGGACTAGCGGGGTTGGATACGCAGTATTTT. Residues: CASSQAAGLAGLDTQYF.

This sequence joins TRBV19 and TRBJ1-1; weak D call: TRBD1 (5 bases). CDR3 size: 15 residues. Germline CDR1 LNHDA, CDR2 SQIVND (reference sequence). V was clipped by 1 base and J by 1 base, with 10 bases between them. CDR3 nucleotides: TGTGCCAGTAGTATAGGGGCAGGGACGAACACTGAAGCTTTCTTT. Protein: CASSIGAGTNTEAFF.

In its sample, this clonotype was seen a few times. Here the CDR3 DNA reads TGTGCCAGCAGTTTACGGACAGGGGGCGTTTCACCCCTCCACTTT. Translated, it gives CASSLRTGGVSPLHF. This sequence joins TRBV12-3 or TRBV12-4 and TRBJ1-6; TRBD1 agrees at 11 bases. This CDR3 is built from 15 residues. Trimming took 2 bases from V and 9 from J; bases not matched to a gene: 3.

This clonotype was picked up many times. The chain recombines TRBV7-3 with TRBJ2-2; D might be TRBD1 (6 bases). This CDR3 has 14 amino acids. From germline, CDR1 is SGHTA and CDR2 FQGTGA. Trimming took off 1 base at V and 4 bases at J, with 7 bases between the two ends. CDR3 DNA: TGTGCCAGCAGCTTAATGGGGGCCACCGGGGAGCTGTTTTTT. Its translation is CASSLMGATGELFF.

The sample holds many counts of this clonotype. This sequence joins TRBV5-1 and TRBJ1-1, with 9 nucleotides matching TRBD1. The CDR3 loop spans 13 amino acids. Germline-derived CDR1 and CDR2 are SGHRS and YFSETQ. Trimming cost V 4 bases and J 11 bases; bases outside gene matches: 9. The CDR3 here is CASSGETGGYAFF. The DNA for the CDR3 is TGCGCCAGCAGCGGAGAGACAGGGGGTTACGCTTTCTTT. The full variable domain, rest sourced from reference TRBV5-1 and TRBJ1-1, is KAGVTQTPRYLIKTRGQQVTLSCSPISGHRSVSWYQQTPGQGLQFLFEYFSETQRNKGNFPGRFSGRQFSNSRSEMNVSTLELGDSALYLCASSGETGGYAFFGQGTRLTVV.

This clonotype occurred many times. This chain uses TRBV4-3 with TRBJ2-1; D is tentatively TRBD1 or TRBD2 (5 bases each). Trimming left V 4 bases short and J 4 bases short, with 14 bases between. The germline CDR1 and CDR2 sequences are LGHNA and YSLEER. CDR3 length: 15 amino acids. This chain's CDR3 is CASSPGTARYNEQFF. The DNA for the CDR3 is TGCGCCAGCAGCCCTGGGACGGCCAGGTACAATGAGCAGTTCTTC.

The chain couples TRBV12-3 or TRBV12-4 to TRBJ2-5, with D unresolved. Trimming left V 4 bases short and J 1 base short, with 7 bases between. The CDR3 has 13 residues. The CDR3 protein is CASSYNFQETQYF. CDR3 nucleotides: TGTGCCAGCAGTTATAACTTCCAAGAGACCCAGTACTTC.

CDR3 sequence: CASSSAGGFGSPLHF. CDR3 DNA sequence: TGTGCCAGCAGCTCCGCGGGGGGGTTTGGGTCACCCCTCCACTTT. V is TRBV7-9 and J is TRBJ1-6; tentatively, D is TRBD1 (5 bases). Trimming shortened V by 4 bases and J by 10 bases, and 17 bases separated the two germline ends. This CDR3 comprises 15 residues. Per the germline V gene, CDR1 is SEHNR and CDR2 is FQNEAQ (reference sequence).

Only a few counts were recorded for this clonotype. The chain joins TRBV3-1 to TRBJ2-7; D unclear. In germline, CDR1 is LGHDT, CDR2 YNNKEL (reference sequence). The length of the CDR3 is 14 residues. Trimming pared 1 base from V and 3 bases from J, leaving 10 bases between. CDR3 DNA: TGTGCCAGCAGCCAAGTACCCCTAGTCTACGAGCAGTACTTC. Amino acids: CASSQVPLVYEQYF.

This clonotype turned up a few times. J is TRBJ1-5 and V is TRBV12-3 or TRBV12-4; no clear D gene. The CDR3 extends over 14 amino acids. V was shortened by 7 bases and J by 4 bases, with 14 bases between the two germline ends. CDR3 nucleotides: TGTGCCAGCACGCCCAGAGAAGGGAATCAGCCCCAGCATTTT. This gives the protein CASTPREGNQPQHF.

This clonotype showed up just a few times. The J gene is TRBJ1-1, the V gene TRBV7-9; a weak D match, TRBD1 (5 bases). CDR1 is SEHNR and CDR2 is FQNEAQ in the germline V gene (reference sequence). The CDR3 has 14 residues. Trimming pared 3 bases from V and 3 bases from J, leaving 11 bases between. CDR3 nucleotides: TGTGCCAGCAGCTTCTATGGGGGAGACACTGAAGCTTTCTTT. Protein: CASSFYGGDTEAFF.

The chain is built from TRBV10-3 and TRBJ1-2; D might be TRBD1 (5 bases). This CDR3 region has 14 residues. The germline V gene has CDR1 ENHRY and CDR2 SYGVKD. Trimming removed 4 bases at V and 4 bases at J, with 13 bases between. The CDR3: CAISVTGDGYGYTF. The CDR3 bases are TGTGCCATCAGTGTTACCGGGGACGGCTATGGCTACACCTTC.

The rearrangement links TRBV7-2 to TRBJ2-2; D not certain. CDR3 length: 15 amino acids. Deletions cut 1 base from V and 4 bases from J, with 10 bases between. Per germline, CDR1 SGHTA and CDR2 FQGNSA. The CDR3, as DNA: TGTGCCAGCAGCTTAGGCCGGGCAGCCACCGGGGAGCTGTTTTTT. Its protein product is CASSLGRAATGELFF.

The rearrangement uses TRBV6-5 and TRBJ2-1, with D tentatively TRBD1 (5 bases). V was trimmed by 6 bases and J by 8 bases, leaving 8 bases between them. Germline-derived CDR1 and CDR2 are MNHEY and SVGAGI. This CDR3 spans 11 amino acids. The DNA of the CDR3 is TGTGCCAGCAGGACAGTCGATGAGCAGTTCTTC. Protein product: CASRTVDEQFF.

This clonotype has a handful of counts. The chain couples TRBV15 to TRBJ1-5; 8 bases line up with TRBD1. V was pared by 0 bases and J by 0 bases, with 1 base of the junction left unmatched. Germline lookup yields CDR1 LNHNV and CDR2 YYDKDF (reference sequence). This CDR3 is built from 16 residues. The CDR3: CATSRETGDSNQPQHF. In DNA, the CDR3 is TGTGCCACCAGCAGAGAGACAGGGGATAGCAATCAGCCCCAGCATTTT.

This clonotype occurred a few times. The chain couples TRBV9 to TRBJ1-5, with D perhaps matching TRBD1 (5 bases). This CDR3 is 14 amino acids long. Germline lookup yields CDR1 SGDLS and CDR2 YYNGEE. V was pared by 4 bases and J by 7 bases, with 15 bases between. CDR3 DNA sequence: TGTGCCAGCAGCCCCGGGGGGGGTTGGCAGCCCCAGCATTTT. Its protein is CASSPGGGWQPQHF. Variable domain in full (rest from reference TRBV9 and TRBJ1-5): DSGVTQTPKHLITATGQRVTLRCSPRSGDLSVYWYQQSLDQGLQFLIQYYNGEERAKGNILERFSAQQFPDLHSELNLSSLELGDSALYFCASSPGGGWQPQHFGDGTRLSIL.

The CDR3 sequence: CASSLDILMNTEAFF. CDR3 nucleotides: TGTGCCAGCAGCCTGGACATACTGATGAACACTGAAGCTTTCTTT. The chain has TRBV6-5 and TRBJ1-1; the D gene is possibly TRBD1 (5 bases). V shed 6 bases and J shed 0 bases, with 14 bases lying between them. The CDR3 is made up of 15 amino acids. CDR1 is MNHEY and CDR2 is SVGAGI in the germline V gene.

This clonotype was counted only a few times. The rearrangement links TRBV5-5 to TRBJ1-6; TRBD1 matches 8 bases. The CDR3 is 17 residues long. Trimming took 0 bases from V and 6 from J; bases not matched to a gene: 8. Germline CDR1 SGHKS, CDR2 YYEKEE (reference sequence). DNA of the CDR3: TGTGCCAGCAGCTTGGATGGGCAGGGGGCTTTTAATTCACCCCTCCACTTT. The encoded protein is CASSLDGQGAFNSPLHF.

The chain has TRBV11-2 and TRBJ1-2; no definite D call. Per germline, CDR1 SGHAT and CDR2 FQNNGV. This CDR3 is 15 amino acids long. Trimming removed 3 bases from V and 2 bases from J, with 13 bases in between. CDR3 sequence: CASSLVATGNYGYTF. The CDR3 DNA reads TGTGCCAGCAGCTTGGTAGCTACGGGAAACTATGGCTACACCTTC.

The table lists this clonotype with a few counts. This sequence joins TRBV5-6 and TRBJ1-6, with D possibly being TRBD1 (5 bases). Trimming cost V 2 bases and J 10 bases, with 13 bases left between them. Germline V lookup: CDR1 SGHDT, CDR2 YYEEEE. This CDR3 is built from 14 residues. For the CDR3, the DNA is TGTGCCAGCAGCTTCTGGGGGGTATACTCACCCCTCCACTTT. This gives the protein CASSFWGVYSPLHF.

This clonotype has a handful of counts. This rearrangement joins TRBV9 to TRBJ2-1, with TRBD1 matching over 9 bases. The length of the CDR3 is 16 residues. Germline CDR1 SGDLS, CDR2 YYNGEE. The J segment lost 8 bases and the V segment lost 3 bases, leaving 12 bases of the junction unmatched. The chain's CDR3 is CASSAGQGLLADEQFF. The CDR3 DNA follows: TGTGCCAGCAGCGCCGGACAGGGGCTATTAGCAGATGAGCAGTTCTTC. Full variable domain (remainder filled in from reference TRBV9 and TRBJ2-1): DSGVTQTPKHLITATGQRVTLRCSPRSGDLSVYWYQQSLDQGLQFLIQYYNGEERAKGNILERFSAQQFPDLHSELNLSSLELGDSALYFCASSAGQGLLADEQFFGPGTRLTVL.

This clonotype was seen many times. The chain employs TRBV7-6 and TRBJ2-3; D ambiguous. Germline values: CDR1 SGHVS, CDR2 FNYEAQ. This CDR3 region has 13 residues. The V end was cut by 3 bases, the J end by 9 bases, with 13 bases between. The CDR3 region has the DNA TGTGCCAGCAGCTTGGCCCAGACGGACACGCAGTATTTT. It translates to CASSLAQTDTQYF.

There are a few counts of this clonotype. The chain links TRBV12-3 or TRBV12-4 to TRBJ1-1; a weak D match, TRBD1 (5 bases). The CDR3 totals 14 residues. The V and J ends lost 1 base and 3 bases respectively, with 9 bases between them. CDR3 residues: CASSLGSGHTEAFF. The CDR3 bases are TGTGCCAGCAGTTTAGGTTCAGGGCACACTGAAGCTTTCTTT.

CDR3 coding DNA: TGCGCCAGCAGCCGAGGACTAGCGGGGAAAAACATTCAGTACTTC. This sequence encodes CASSRGLAGKNIQYF. The rearrangement uses TRBV4-1 and TRBJ2-4, with TRBD2 identical over 12 bases. Unmatched junction bases numbered 2, after V lost 4 bases and J lost 4 bases. Germline CDR1 and CDR2: MGHRA and YSYEKL. The CDR3 runs to 15 residues.